The text below deals with one T cell receptor (beta chain). Its antigen remains unknown. Stability required unchanged lesions during the previous 6 months. Patients who had received treatment within the previous three months were excluded. Assay: immunoSEQ multiplex PCR; the TCRdb copy retains only in-frame clones and omits some. Of roughly 80,000 clones in the sample, approximately 90% were seen once. The CDR3 has 15 residues. CDR1 and CDR2 from the germline V gene are SGHTA and FQGNSA. V lost 5 bases and J lost 2; bases outside the gene matches: 3. These data are taken from a study of resident and recirculating memory T cells in vitiligo. About the research overall: Each patient gave two lesional and two nonlesional epidermal shave biopsies, plus PBMCs. General study points: Clonality differed among vitiligo lesions, with no unique dominant clone.

The chain joins TRBV7-2 to TRBJ2-1, with 10 bases identical to TRBD2. Sequenced sample: blood. This sequence was found in a male donor with vitiligo. CDR3 in amino acids: CASSASGRAYNEQFF. The CDR3 DNA sequence: TGTGCCAGCAGCGCAAGCGGGAGGGCCTACAATGAGCAGTTCTTC.